This TCR beta chain was obtained from a study of T cell clonotyping in hematopoietic cell transplantation. In regard to this clone: Its cognate antigen is unknown.

Study-level points and caveats: Few recipient clonotypes overlapped donors; over 97% were de novo at given depth.

The CDR3 length is 12 residues. V trimming: 5 bases; J trimming: 8 bases; junction bases outside the gene matches: 3. Per the germline V gene, CDR1 is SGHVS and CDR2 is FNYEAQ. This table comes from immunoSEQ multiplex PCR, and its TCRdb copy is limited to in-frame clones, with some not included. The sample lists approximately 9,600 clones; roughly 79% were seen once. The clonotype originates from a female patient aged 40 to 55 who had an allogeneic stem cell transplant from a related donor, so T cells may come from the graft donor. Some clones in this sample may be carry-over from other donors' samples. This chain uses TRBV7-6 with TRBJ1-1; the match to TRBD1 covers 9 bases. Sequencing was performed on PBMCs, taken 30 days after allogeneic stem cell transplant. The CDR3 bases are TGTGCCAGCAGCCGACAGGGGGAGGAAGCTTTCTTT. This codes for CASSRQGEEAFF.